The 5 T cell receptor beta chains listed next were all sequenced from one sample in a study of blood T cell repertoires in COVID-19. The protocol was immunoSEQ multiplex PCR, while the TCRdb copy is restricted to in-frame clones and leaves out a portion. The repertoire holds about 190,000 clones, with more than 60% as singletons. Sequencing was performed on peripheral blood. These receptor sequences come from a man between 45 and 60 years old who had recovered from COVID-19.

The rearrangement links TRBV5-1 to TRBJ2-6, with no clear D. The CDR3 consists of 14 residues. Germline V gives CDR1 SGHRS, CDR2 YFSETQ. V shed 5 bases and J shed 0 bases, with 6 bases lying between them. CDR3 region: CASSYGSGANVLTF. Written as DNA, the CDR3 is TGCGCCAGCAGTTACGGCTCTGGGGCCAACGTCCTGACTTTC.

The rearrangement uses TRBV5-6 and TRBJ2-6; TRBD1 aligns across 7 bases. The CDR3 is 16 amino acids. CDR1 is SGHDT and CDR2 is YYEEEE in the germline V gene. Trimming cost V 2 bases and J 5 bases; bases outside gene matches: 7. The CDR3 region is CASSFRGPRWANVLTF. CDR3 sequence (DNA): TGTGCCAGCAGCTTTAGGGGGCCTCGCTGGGCCAACGTCCTGACTTTC.

The table lists this clone with a count of one. The chain has TRBV9 and TRBJ2-5; D not resolved. V was pared by 2 bases and J by 5 bases, with 25 bases between. This CDR3 region has 18 residues. Germline CDR1 and CDR2: SGDLS and YYNGEE. The CDR3 sequence is CASSVSTGSPHFGETQYF. For the CDR3, the DNA is TGTGCCAGCAGCGTTTCCACCGGGTCTCCCCATTTTGGGGAGACCCAGTACTTC. The full variable domain, its missing parts supplied by reference TRBV9 and TRBJ2-5, is DSGVTQTPKHLITATGQRVTLRCSPRSGDLSVYWYQQSLDQGLQFLIQYYNGEERAKGNILERFSAQQFPDLHSELNLSSLELGDSALYFCASSVSTGSPHFGETQYFGPGTRLLVL.

This chain connects TRBV2 to TRBJ2-1; 9 nucleotides align to TRBD2. CDR3 length: 15 residues. Germline assignment: CDR1 SNHLY and CDR2 FYNNEI. Unmatched junction bases numbered 6, after V lost 4 bases and J lost 5 bases. Here the CDR3 DNA reads TGTGCCAGCAGTGGTCCAGCGGGAGGTCACAATGAGCAGTTCTTC. It yields the protein CASSGPAGGHNEQFF.

This chain joins TRBV5-8 and TRBJ1-1; the match to TRBD1 covers 9 bases. The CDR3 runs to 14 residues. In germline, CDR1 is SGHTS, CDR2 YDEGEE. Trimming at V came to 4 bases and at J to 1 base, leaving 2 bases not matched to a gene. In nucleotides, the CDR3 is TGTGCCAGCAGCCGGGACAGGGAGAACACTGAAGCTTTCTTT. Its protein is CASSRDRENTEAFF. Filled out from reference TRBV5-8 and TRBJ1-1, the complete variable domain reads EAGVTQSPTHLIKTRGQQATLRCSPISGHTSVYWYQQALGLGLQFLLWYDEGEERNRGNFPPRFSGRQFPNYSSELNVNALELEDSALYLCASSRDRENTEAFFGQGTRLTVV.